The TCR beta chain described here comes from a study of T cells after yellow fever vaccination. Comment on this clonotype: What it binds is unknown.

TCRdb reprocessed the 5' RACE reads with MiXCR, giving one entry per CDR3 protein. The repertoire consists of around 310,000 distinct CDR3 sequences, with around 4.3% occurring once and the leading ten covering approximately 19%. V shed 5 bases and J shed 6 bases, with 10 bases lying between them. Germline assignment: CDR1 MNHEY and CDR2 SVGEGT. The CDR3 is 12 residues long. General observations from the study: Repertoires obtained by FACS sorting could include abundant clonotypes that entered as contaminants from the bulk population.

The source was PBMCs, collected 15 days after the yellow fever booster vaccination. The sequence was obtained from a man younger than 35 who received the YFV17D yellow fever vaccine. V and J are TRBV6-2 or TRBV6-3 and TRBJ1-1; D is uncertain. In DNA, the CDR3 is TGTGCCAGCAGTAACACGATGGCTGAAGCTTTCTTT. Encoded protein: CASSNTMAEAFF.